These 21 T cell receptor beta chains were all obtained from the same sample, sequenced in a study of T cell responses to AZD1222 COVID-19 vaccine. Measured with immunoSEQ multiplex PCR; TCRdb has only the in-frame clones, and not every one. Of some 99,000 clones in the sample, roughly nine tenths were seen once. The sample in question was peripheral blood, obtained on day 0 of AZD1222 vaccination. Receptor source: an adult in good health.

This rearrangement joins TRBV6-2 or TRBV6-3 to TRBJ2-7; 11 bases line up with TRBD1. CDR1 is MNHEY, CDR2 SVGEGT, per germline. V shed 4 bases and J 4 bases; nucleotides not matched to a gene: 3. This CDR3 contains 14 residues. In DNA form, the CDR3 reads TGTGCCAGCAGTTGGACAGGGGGCTTTTACGAGCAGTACTTC. Its translation: CASSWTGGFYEQYF.

The chain uses TRBV19 and TRBJ2-1; 13 nucleotides agree with TRBD2. Germline values: CDR1 LNHDA, CDR2 SQIVND (reference sequence). V shed 1 base and J 7 bases; nucleotides not matched to a gene: 13. The CDR3 is made up of 19 amino acids. CDR3 bases: TGTGCCAGTAGTATAGGACTAGCGGGAGGCCGGGGGCAAAAGAATGAGCAGTTCTTC. This codes for CASSIGLAGGRGQKNEQFF.

The rearrangement joins TRBV2 to TRBJ2-7; no clear D. Per the germline V gene, CDR1 is SNHLY and CDR2 is FYNNEI. Trimming cost V 2 bases and J 8 bases, with 10 bases left between them. The CDR3 is made up of 12 amino acids. This chain's CDR3 is CASSETDFKQYF. For the CDR3, the DNA is TGTGCCAGCAGTGAAACGGATTTCAAGCAGTACTTC.

The chain combines TRBV9 with TRBJ2-2; 10 bases agree with TRBD1. The CDR3 consists of 15 residues. The V segment lost 4 bases and the J segment 6 bases; nucleotides outside the gene matches: 6. From germline, CDR1 is SGDLS and CDR2 YYNGEE. CDR3 coding DNA: TGTGCCAGCAGCCTTGGGACAGGGGAATCCGGGGAGCTGTTTTTT. It yields the protein CASSLGTGESGELFF.

This chain connects TRBV5-1 to TRBJ1-3, with D hard to call. This CDR3 spans 16 amino acids. The germline V gene encodes CDR1 SGHRS and CDR2 YFSETQ. The germline V and J ends were trimmed by 3 bases and 3 bases, with 16 bases remaining between them. CDR3 coding DNA: TGCGCCAGCAGCTCCCGACCTCAAGATGATGGAAACACCATATATTTT. Translation: CASSSRPQDDGNTIYF.

The chain recombines TRBV7-8 with TRBJ1-4; 10 bases match TRBD1. CDR1 is SGHVS and CDR2 is FQNEAQ in the germline V gene. After removal of 6 bases from V and 5 bases from J, the junction contained 3 bases not matched to a gene. CDR3 length: 14 residues. CDR3 DNA sequence: TGTGCCAGCAGTCCGGGACAGGGGAATGAAAAACTGTTTTTT. Encoded protein: CASSPGQGNEKLFF.

The chain links TRBV12-3 or TRBV12-4 to TRBJ2-7; 7 bases agree with TRBD2. This CDR3 is 13 amino acids long. V lost 2 bases, J lost 6 bases, and 4 bases stayed unmatched. The CDR3 loop reads CASSLFGGSEQYF. DNA of the CDR3: TGTGCCAGCAGTTTATTCGGGGGGTCCGAGCAGTACTTC.

The chain carries TRBV7-2 and TRBJ2-1; the match to TRBD2 covers 9 bases. J was trimmed by 8 bases and V by 3 bases; bases with no gene match: 5. The CDR3 consists of 14 residues. Germline V gives CDR1 SGHTA, CDR2 FQGNSA. CDR3 protein: CASSLGLASDEQFF. In DNA form, the CDR3 reads TGTGCCAGCAGCTTGGGACTAGCAAGCGATGAGCAGTTCTTC.

This clone has only a few counts. The genes are TRBV20-1 and TRBJ2-1; D unclear. CDR1 and CDR2 from the germline V gene are DFQATT and SNEGSKA (reference sequence). The CDR3 totals 11 residues. The V end lost 0 bases, the J end lost 9 bases, and 6 bases lay between the germline ends. The CDR3 sequence: CSARDQTEQFF. Written as DNA, the CDR3 is TGCAGTGCTAGAGATCAGACTGAGCAGTTCTTC.

This rearrangement joins TRBV15 to TRBJ1-4; D gene uncertain. The CDR3 length is 16 residues. CDR1 is LNHNV, CDR2 YYDKDF, per germline (reference sequence). Between the trimmed V and J ends, which lost 4 bases and 10 bases, there was a span of 22 bases. The CDR3 reads CATSTREGGYRGKLFF. DNA of the CDR3: TGTGCCACCAGCACCAGAGAAGGCGGCTACCGTGGAAAACTGTTTTTT.

The chain is built from TRBV2 and TRBJ1-5, with a weak D call TRBD1 (6 bases). There are 17 residues in the CDR3. V dropped 3 bases and J dropped 0 bases, with 15 bases sitting between them. Germline-derived CDR1 and CDR2 are SNHLY and FYNNEI. The CDR3 reads CASSEEGDPYSNQPQHF. Written as DNA, the CDR3 is TGTGCCAGCAGTGAGGAGGGGGACCCATATAGCAATCAGCCCCAGCATTTT.

This rearrangement joins TRBV30 to TRBJ1-5, with TRBD1 as a possible D gene (5 bases). In germline, CDR1 is GTSNPN, CDR2 SVGIG (reference sequence). The CDR3 is 15 residues long. The ends were cut back, 0 bases at V and 5 bases at J, with 14 bases in the middle. The CDR3 bases are TGTGCCTGGAGTGTACTGTCAGGGAGAGATCAGCCCCAGCATTTT. Translated, it gives CAWSVLSGRDQPQHF.

The chain uses TRBV9 and TRBJ1-2, with D tentatively TRBD1 (6 bases). CDR1 and CDR2 from the germline V gene are SGDLS and YYNGEE. The CDR3 sequence is 12 residues long. V dropped 2 bases and J dropped 10 bases, with 12 bases sitting between them. CDR3 DNA: TGTGCCAGCAGCGTTCCAACAGGGTTCTACACCTTC. Its protein is CASSVPTGFYTF.

The chain employs TRBV7-9 and TRBJ1-2; D gene uncertain. V lost 5 bases and J lost 4, with 5 bases in between. This CDR3 contains 11 residues. Per the germline V gene, CDR1 is SEHNR and CDR2 is FQNEAQ (reference sequence). CDR3 DNA: TGTGCCAGCAGCCCCGGCTATGGCTACACCTTC. It translates to CASSPGYGYTF.

The V gene is TRBV19, the J gene TRBJ1-6; 11 bases match TRBD1. CDR3 length: 13 amino acids. V was clipped by 10 bases and J by 7 bases; unmatched bases: 3. Per the germline V gene, CDR1 is LNHDA and CDR2 is SQIVND (reference sequence). The CDR3 bases are TGTGCCACCGGACAGGGGGCGAATTCACCCCTCCACTTT. Protein sequence: CATGQGANSPLHF. Based on the CDR3 plus reference TRBV19 and TRBJ1-6, the full variable domain is DGGITQSPKYLFRKEGQNVTLSCEQNLNHDAMYWYRQDPGQGLRLIYYSQIVNDFQKGDIAEGYSVSREKKESFPLTVTSAQKNPTAFYLCATGQGANSPLHFGNGTRLTVT.

The rearrangement uses TRBV18 and TRBJ1-1; possible D gene TRBD1, 5 bases. In germline, CDR1 is KGHSH, CDR2 LQKENI. V was clipped by 9 bases and J by 1 base, with 12 bases between them. CDR3 length: 13 residues. The CDR3 DNA reads TGTGCCAGTACTGGGGGGAGGAACACTGAAGCTTTCTTT. Its translation is CASTGGRNTEAFF.

This clone appeared a single time. CDR3 in DNA: TGTGCCAGCAGCCGAAGACAGGGTTCTGAAGCTTTCTTT. This codes for CASSRRQGSEAFF. The chain recombines TRBV11-1 with TRBJ1-1; 7 nucleotides match TRBD1. This CDR3 region has 13 residues. V shed 5 bases, J shed 6 bases, and the junction held 6 bases outside the gene matches. Germline V gene lookup returns CDR1 SGHAT and CDR2 FQDESV (reference sequence).

The rearrangement uses TRBV10-3 and TRBJ1-5; tentatively, D is TRBD1 (5 bases). Germline V gene data show CDR1 as ENHRY and CDR2 as SYGVKD. The CDR3 runs to 14 residues. V was cut by 11 bases and J by 4 bases, with 18 bases left in between. CDR3 residues: CAVSTGETNQPQHF. As DNA, the CDR3 is TGTGCCGTCTCGACGGGGGAAACTAATCAGCCCCAGCATTTT.

A single count supports this clone. This chain uses TRBV30 with TRBJ2-5; D unresolved. Germline CDR1 is GTSNPN and CDR2 is SVGIG (reference sequence). The V gene lost 0 bases and the J gene lost 5 bases, with 7 bases spanning the gap. CDR3 length: 12 amino acids. The CDR3 protein is CAWSVLAETQYF. The DNA of the CDR3 is TGTGCCTGGAGTGTACTTGCGGAGACCCAGTACTTC.

This clone was recorded once. The rearrangement uses TRBV7-9 and TRBJ1-6; 7 bases are shared with TRBD1. The trim removed 5 bases at V and 4 bases at J, leaving 11 bases unmatched. The CDR3 is 17 amino acids. Germline CDR1 and CDR2: SEHNR and FQNEAQ (reference sequence). The DNA for the CDR3 is TGTGCCAGCAGCACCCGGGGGCGACAGGGTTATAATTCACCCCTCCACTTT. Amino acid sequence: CASSTRGRQGYNSPLHF.

The J gene is TRBJ2-2, the V gene TRBV6-5, with D maybe TRBD2 (6 bases). Trimming left V 0 bases short and J 6 bases short, with 14 bases between. Germline V gives CDR1 MNHEY, CDR2 SVGAGI. The CDR3 is 16 residues long. The CDR3 nucleotides are TGTGCCAGCAGTTACTCGAAGGTCTGGGGGGCCGGGGAGCTGTTTTTT. Protein: CASSYSKVWGAGELFF.